This TCR beta chain was documented in a study of OX40 agonist ivuxolimab in advanced cancers. Study context: Patients were infused with ivuxolimab every 2 weeks at 0.01 to 10 mg/kg. One patient with hepatocellular carcinoma and two with cutaneous melanoma, three in all, had partial responses.

Repertoires were generated with immunoSEQ multiplex PCR, while TCRdb's copy carries only in-frame clones and drops some. The sample holds 82,000 or so clones; roughly 90% are singletons and the top ten take roughly 0.6%. This CDR3 has 14 amino acids. The germline V gene encodes CDR1 GTSNPN and CDR2 SVGIG (reference sequence). V dropped 8 bases and J dropped 7 bases, with 23 bases sitting between them. Specimen: CD4+ or CD8+ T cells sorted from blood, collected in a trial of the OX40 agonist ivuxolimab. The TCR sequence derives from an adult with an advanced solid tumor such as melanoma, head and neck, liver or kidney cancer. This rearrangement joins TRBV30 to TRBJ1-2; maybe TRBD1 (5 bases). The CDR3 loop is CAGTNLREEGGYTF. CDR3 DNA sequence: TGTGCCGGAACCAACCTCAGGGAAGAGGGTGGCTACACCTTC.